One and the same sample provided the 16 T cell receptor beta chains below, sequenced in a study of immune evolution from preneoplasia to lung adenocarcinoma. Method: immunoSEQ multiplex PCR; TCRdb's copy keeps in-frame clones and lacks some. The sample lists some 21,000 clones, approximately 71% seen once, with roughly 5.5% in the top ten. Sequencing was done on a sample of FFPE invasive lung adenocarcinoma tissue. The receptor set was obtained from a person aged 55 to 70 with lung adenocarcinoma.

This clone was observed a handful of times. The chain links TRBV19 to TRBJ2-2; D is perhaps TRBD1 or TRBD2 (7 bases each). CDR1 and CDR2 from the germline V gene are LNHDA and SQIVND (reference sequence). Trimming shortened V by 10 bases and J by 3 bases, and 15 bases separated the two germline ends. The CDR3 runs 14 residues. This CDR3 reads CATGGGTYTGELFF. DNA of the CDR3: TGTGCCACAGGGGGGGGAACCTACACCGGGGAGCTGTTTTTT.

As DNA, the CDR3 is TGTGACATGGGGGCCTGGGGCTCTGGGGCCAACGTCCTGACTTTC. Its translation: CDMGAWGSGANVLTF. The chain has TRBV19 and TRBJ2-6, with D possibly TRBD1 on 6 matching bases. Germline-derived CDR1 and CDR2 are LNHDA and SQIVND (reference sequence). The CDR3 length is 15 residues.

This clone was picked up one time. The rearrangement uses TRBV2 and TRBJ2-5, with 7 bases lining up with TRBD2. V shed 3 bases, J shed 4 bases, and the junction held 11 bases outside the gene matches. CDR1 and CDR2 (germline): SNHLY, FYNNEI. The CDR3 spans 16 residues. This CDR3 is CASSDSGLRIVETQYF. The CDR3 DNA reads TGTGCCAGCAGTGATTCGGGACTACGGATCGTAGAGACCCAGTACTTC.

V and J are TRBV25-1 and TRBJ2-2, with 10 positions matching TRBD1. Germline lookup yields CDR1 MGHDK and CDR2 SYGVNS. This CDR3 has 18 amino acids. V lost 3 bases and J lost 0; bases outside the gene matches: 7. CDR3 protein: CASSEAPGQGANTGELFF. The DNA for the CDR3 is TGTGCCAGCAGTGAGGCCCCCGGACAGGGGGCGAACACCGGGGAGCTGTTTTTT. The full variable domain, completed using reference TRBV25-1 and TRBJ2-2, is EADIYQTPRYLVIGTGKKITLECSQTMGHDKMYWYQQDPGMELHLIHYSYGVNSTEKGDLSSESTVSRIRTEHFPLTLESARPSHTSQYLCASSEAPGQGANTGELFFGEGSRLTVL.

By share of the sample, this clone is medium-sized (0.01 to 0.1%). This chain links TRBV2 with TRBJ2-7; perhaps TRBD2 as D (6 bases). The V gene lost 1 base and the J gene lost 6 bases, with 13 bases spanning the gap. The CDR3 is 14 amino acids. Germline V gene sequence: CDR1 SNHLY, CDR2 FYNNEI. CDR3 sequence reads: CASSEGRALREQYF. The CDR3 coding sequence is TGTGCCAGCAGTGAAGGGAGGGCCCTCCGCGAGCAGTACTTC. Drawing the rest from reference TRBV2 and TRBJ2-7, the complete variable domain is EPEVTQTPSHQVTQMGQEVILRCVPISNHLYFYWYRQILGQKVEFLVSFYNNEISEKSEIFDDQFSVERPDGSNFTLKIRSTKLEDSAMYFCASSEGRALREQYFGPGTRLTVT.

The CDR3, as DNA: TGTGCCAGCAGTCCCCGACAGGACTCTCTCCACTTT. Translation: CASSPRQDSLHF. The rearrangement joins TRBV28 to TRBJ1-6; D is possibly TRBD1 (6 bases). The V end lost 5 bases, the J end lost 16 bases, and 15 bases lay between the germline ends. From germline, CDR1 is MDHEN and CDR2 SYDVKM. The CDR3 spans 12 residues.

The chain carries TRBV11-2 and TRBJ2-1, with 7 bases lining up with TRBD2. Germline-derived CDR1 and CDR2 are SGHAT and FQNNGV. This CDR3 has 17 residues. V shed 1 base, J shed 0 bases, and the junction held 6 bases outside the gene matches. CDR3 sequence (DNA): TGTGCCAGCAGCTTAGCGGGGGGTAAGAGCTCCTACAATGAGCAGTTCTTC. Its protein is CASSLAGGKSSYNEQFF.

The chain employs TRBV27 and TRBJ1-1; D remains unclear. CDR1 and CDR2 from the germline V gene are MNHEY and SMNVEV (reference sequence). This CDR3 is built from 14 residues. The V gene lost 8 bases and the J gene lost 0 bases, with 13 bases spanning the gap. CDR3 bases: TGTGCCAGCGCGTCCCTAGGTGTGAACACTGAAGCTTTCTTT. It specifies CASASLGVNTEAFF.

This rearrangement joins TRBV7-8 to TRBJ1-1; 10 bases are a match to TRBD1. Germline V lookup: CDR1 SGHVS, CDR2 FQNEAQ. After removal of 5 bases from V and 0 bases from J, the junction contained 3 bases not matched to a gene. The CDR3 sequence is 15 residues long. CDR3 sequence: CASSPGQGVNTEAFF. The CDR3 DNA sequence: TGTGCCAGCAGCCCAGGACAGGGGGTGAACACTGAAGCTTTCTTT.

This chain links TRBV29-1 with TRBJ2-5; TRBD2 agrees at 10 bases. Germline CDR1 is SQVTM and CDR2 is ANQGSEA. Trimming cost V 6 bases and J 5 bases; bases outside gene matches: 15. This CDR3 contains 16 residues. The CDR3 DNA follows: TGCAGCGTCATCGAGCGGGAGGGCCAGACAGTGGAGACCCAGTACTTC. It codes for CSVIEREGQTVETQYF.

By proportion, this clone is medium-sized (0.01 to 0.1%). V and J are TRBV7-8 and TRBJ2-6; D perhaps matches TRBD1 (5 bases). Trimming took 7 bases from V and 0 from J, leaving 10 bases between them. Germline loops: CDR1 SGHVS, CDR2 FQNEAQ. The CDR3 sequence is 15 residues long. The CDR3 loop is CASTKRGSGANVLTF. The CDR3 DNA is TGTGCCAGCACCAAAAGGGGCTCTGGGGCCAACGTCCTGACTTTC.

This clone appeared once. The identical CDR3 is also encoded by other nucleotide sequences in the sample. The chain combines TRBV6-6 with TRBJ2-7; 10 bases align to TRBD1. Germline V CDR1 and CDR2: MNHNY, SVGAGI (reference sequence). This CDR3 comprises 14 residues. V trimming: 5 bases; J trimming: 4 bases; junction bases outside the gene matches: 5. The DNA of the CDR3 is TGTGCCAGCAGTGGGACAGGGGTTACTTACGAGCAGTACTTC. Its translation is CASSGTGVTYEQYF.

The rearrangement joins TRBV11-3 to TRBJ1-4; weak D call: TRBD1 (5 bases). The germline V and J ends were trimmed by 5 bases and 2 bases, with 12 bases remaining between them. The germline CDR1 and CDR2 sequences are SGHNT and YENEEA. This CDR3 comprises 15 residues. CDR3 coding DNA: TGTGCCAGCAGCCAGGGAGGCAGCACTAATGAAAAACTGTTTTTT. Its translation: CASSQGGSTNEKLFF.

This clone was counted between two and nine times. One end of the junction does not line up with germline, which may come from a read error. This chain uses TRBV7-9 with TRBJ2-5; 11 bases align to TRBD2. CDR3 length equals 13 residues. Germline-derived CDR1 and CDR2 are SEHNR and FQNEAQ (reference sequence). Here the CDR3 reads CASILAGVTVLHF. For the CDR3, the DNA is TGTGCCAGCATACTAGCGGGAGTGACAGTTTTGCACTTC.

The V gene is TRBV5-6, the J gene TRBJ2-5; D not certain. V dropped 1 base and J dropped 2 bases, with 12 bases sitting between them. Germline V CDR1 and CDR2: SGHDT, YYEEEE. The CDR3 is 15 amino acids. CDR3 in DNA: TGTGCCAGCAGCTTGAAAGGGCGCAAACAAGAGACCCAGTACTTC. Protein: CASSLKGRKQETQYF.

The CDR3 nucleotides are TGTGCCAGCAGCTTTATAAGGGACAGGGGGGAGAGCAATCAGCCCCAGCATTTT. The encoded protein is CASSFIRDRGESNQPQHF. The rearrangement links TRBV7-6 to TRBJ1-5, with 11 bases fitting TRBD1. V was pared by 3 bases and J by 1 base, with 8 bases of the junction left unmatched. CDR1 and CDR2 (germline): SGHVS, FNYEAQ. The CDR3 length is 18 residues.